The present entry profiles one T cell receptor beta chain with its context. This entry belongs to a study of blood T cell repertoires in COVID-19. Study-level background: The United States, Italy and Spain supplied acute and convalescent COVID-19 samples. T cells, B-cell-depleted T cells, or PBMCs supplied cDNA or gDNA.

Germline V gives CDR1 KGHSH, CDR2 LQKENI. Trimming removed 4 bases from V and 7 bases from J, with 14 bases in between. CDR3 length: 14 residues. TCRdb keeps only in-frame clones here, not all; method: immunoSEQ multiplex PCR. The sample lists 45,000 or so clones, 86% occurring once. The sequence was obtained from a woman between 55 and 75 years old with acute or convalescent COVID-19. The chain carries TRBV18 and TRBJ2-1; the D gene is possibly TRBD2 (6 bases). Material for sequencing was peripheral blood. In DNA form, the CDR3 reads TGTGCCAGCTCACGCGGGACCCCGGGGAATGAGCAGTTCTTC. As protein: CASSRGTPGNEQFF. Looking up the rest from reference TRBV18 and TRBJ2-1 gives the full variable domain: NAGVMQNPRHLVRRRGQEARLRCSPMKGHSHVYWYRQLPEEGLKFMVYLQKENIIDESGMPKERFSAEFPKEGPSILRIQQVVRGDSAAYFCASSRGTPGNEQFFGPGTRLTVL.